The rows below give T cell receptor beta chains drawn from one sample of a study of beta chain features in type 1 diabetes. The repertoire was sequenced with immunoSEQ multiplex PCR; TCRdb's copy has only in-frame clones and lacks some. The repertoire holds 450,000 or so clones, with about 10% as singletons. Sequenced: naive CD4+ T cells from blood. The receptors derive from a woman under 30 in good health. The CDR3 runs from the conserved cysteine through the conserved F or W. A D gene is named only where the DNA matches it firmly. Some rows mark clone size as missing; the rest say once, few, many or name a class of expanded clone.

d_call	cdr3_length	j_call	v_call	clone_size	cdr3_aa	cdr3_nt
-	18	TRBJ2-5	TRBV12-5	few	CASGLGLTSRDGQETQYF	TGTGCTAGTGGTTTGGGACTTACCAGCCGGGACGGCCAAGAGACCCAGTACTTC
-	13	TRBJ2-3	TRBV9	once	CASSVSGSGTQYF	TGTGCCAGCAGCGTATCAGGGTCGGGGACGCAGTATTTT
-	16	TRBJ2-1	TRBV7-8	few	CASSSFSGHSYNEQFF	TGTGCCAGCAGCAGCTTTTCGGGCCACTCCTACAATGAGCAGTTCTTC
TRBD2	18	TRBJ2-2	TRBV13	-	CASSPPGGLAGLTGELFF	TGTGCCAGCAGCCCCCCCGGTGGTCTAGCGGGACTCACCGGGGAGCTGTTTTTT
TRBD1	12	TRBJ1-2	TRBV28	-	CASSSGQYGYTF	TGTGCCAGCAGTTCGGGACAGTATGGCTACACCTTC
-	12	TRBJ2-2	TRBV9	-	CASSVYTGELFF	TGTGCCAGCAGCGTGTACACCGGGGAGCTGTTTTTT
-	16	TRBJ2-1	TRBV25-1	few	CASSEVRTSSYNEQFF	TGTGCCAGCAGTGAAGTGAGGACAAGTAGCTACAATGAGCAGTTCTTC
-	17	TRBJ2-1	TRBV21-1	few	CASSKGRTGSSYNEQFF	TGTGCCAGCAGCAAAGGTCGGACGGGGAGCTCCTACAATGAGCAGTTCTTC
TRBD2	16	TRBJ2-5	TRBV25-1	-	CASSEGAGRALETQYF	TGTGCCAGCAGTGAAGGGGCAGGGAGGGCTTTAGAGACCCAGTACTTC
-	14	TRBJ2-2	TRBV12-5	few	CASGFRVENGELFF	TGTGCTAGTGGATTCAGGGTGGAGAACGGGGAGCTGTTTTTT
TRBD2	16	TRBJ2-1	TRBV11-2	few	CASGAGLGGFYNEQFF	TGTGCCAGCGGGGCGGGACTAGGCGGCTTCTACAATGAGCAGTTCTTC
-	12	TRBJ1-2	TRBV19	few	CASTTPPTGYTF	TGTGCCAGTACCACGCCCCCGACGGGCTACACCTTC
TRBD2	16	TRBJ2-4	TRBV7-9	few	CASSSRTSDVQNIQYF	TGTGCCAGCAGCTCCCGGACTAGTGATGTCCAAAACATTCAGTACTTC
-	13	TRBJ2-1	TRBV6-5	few	CASSYGRGREQFF	TGTGCCAGCAGTTACGGTCGAGGGCGAGAGCAGTTCTTC
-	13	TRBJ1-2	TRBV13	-	CASSRVPIWGYTF	TGTGCCAGCAGCCGTGTCCCTATATGGGGCTACACCTTC
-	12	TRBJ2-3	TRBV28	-	CASNSRPDTQYF	TGTGCCAGCAACTCACGGCCAGATACGCAGTATTTT
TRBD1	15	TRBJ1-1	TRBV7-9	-	CASSLTGGDGTEAFF	TGTGCCAGCAGCTTAACAGGGGGCGATGGCACTGAAGCTTTCTTT
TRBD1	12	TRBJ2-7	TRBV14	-	CASSDRDYEQYF	TGTGCCAGCAGCGACAGGGACTACGAGCAGTACTTC
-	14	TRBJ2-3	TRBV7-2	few	CASSLGTPADTQYF	TGTGCCAGCAGCTTAGGTACCCCCGCAGATACGCAGTATTTT
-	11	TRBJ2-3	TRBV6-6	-	CASSRVDTQYF	TGTGCCAGCAGTCGGGTGGATACGCAGTATTTT
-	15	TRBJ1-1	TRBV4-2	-	CASSQGLGANTEAFF	TGTGCCAGCAGCCAAGGATTGGGTGCGAACACTGAAGCTTTCTTT
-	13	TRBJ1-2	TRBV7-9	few	CASSLEGPDGYTF	TGTGCCAGCAGCTTAGAAGGACCAGATGGCTACACCTTC
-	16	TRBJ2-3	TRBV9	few	CASSPKTSVSPDTQYF	TGTGCCAGCAGCCCAAAGACGTCCGTGAGTCCCGATACGCAGTATTTT
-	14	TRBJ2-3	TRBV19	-	CASLGDTSTDTQYF	TGTGCCAGTCTGGGAGACACGAGCACAGATACGCAGTATTTT
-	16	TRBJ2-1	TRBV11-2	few	CASSLARGSGNNEQFF	TGTGCCAGCAGCTTAGCCCGGGGGAGCGGTAACAATGAGCAGTTCTTC
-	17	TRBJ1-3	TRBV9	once	CASSGQAGGSSGNTIYF	TGTGCCAGCAGCGGACAGGCAGGAGGGAGCTCTGGAAACACCATATATTTT
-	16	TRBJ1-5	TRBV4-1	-	CASSPVNGGPGQPQHF	TGCGCCAGCAGCCCAGTAAACGGGGGCCCGGGTCAGCCCCAGCATTTT
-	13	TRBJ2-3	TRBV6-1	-	CASTRHSEDTQYF	TGTGCCAGCACCAGACATTCAGAAGATACGCAGTATTTT
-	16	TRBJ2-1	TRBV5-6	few	CASREGGRFTYNEQFF	TGTGCCAGCAGGGAGGGCGGCCGTTTTACCTACAATGAGCAGTTCTTC
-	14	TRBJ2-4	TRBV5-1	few	CASSLGQAKNIQYF	TGCGCCAGCAGCTTGGGTCAGGCAAAAAACATTCAGTACTTC
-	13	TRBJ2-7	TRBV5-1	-	CASSSRANYEQYF	TGCGCCAGCAGCTCGAGGGCAAACTACGAGCAGTACTTC
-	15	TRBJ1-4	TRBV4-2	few	CASGAKGALGEKLFF	TGTGCCAGCGGCGCCAAAGGGGCCCTAGGCGAAAAACTGTTTTTT
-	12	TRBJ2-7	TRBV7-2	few	CASSPTSYEQYF	TGTGCCAGCAGCCCCACCTCCTACGAGCAGTACTTC
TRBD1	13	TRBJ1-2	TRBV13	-	CASRYRDRGGYTF	TGTGCCAGCAGATACCGGGACAGGGGCGGCTACACCTTC
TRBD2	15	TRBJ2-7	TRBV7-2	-	CASRQPGLAAYEQYF	TGTGCCAGCAGGCAACCGGGACTAGCGGCTTACGAGCAGTACTTC
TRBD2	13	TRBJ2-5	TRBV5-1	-	CASSWSGVETQYF	TGCGCCAGCAGCTGGAGCGGGGTTGAGACCCAGTACTTC
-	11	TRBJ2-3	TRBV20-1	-	CSARDDYTQYF	TGCAGTGCTAGAGATGATTATACGCAGTATTTT
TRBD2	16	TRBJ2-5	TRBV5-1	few	CASSLSLSGSWETQYF	TGCGCCAGCAGCTTGTCCCTAAGCGGGAGTTGGGAGACCCAGTACTTC
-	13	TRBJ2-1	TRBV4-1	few	CASSHPDYNEQFF	TGCGCCAGCAGCCACCCGGATTACAATGAGCAGTTCTTC
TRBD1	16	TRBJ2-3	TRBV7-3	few	CASSSGTGSGTDTQYF	TGTGCCAGCAGCTCAGGGACAGGGAGCGGCACAGATACGCAGTATTTT
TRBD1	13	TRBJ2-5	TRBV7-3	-	CASSKTGVETQYF	TGTGCCAGCAGCAAAACAGGGGTAGAGACCCAGTACTTC
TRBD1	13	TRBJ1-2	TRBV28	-	CASSRGTEYGYTF	TGTGCCAGCAGCCGCGGGACAGAGTATGGCTACACCTTC
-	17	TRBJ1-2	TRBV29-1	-	CSVVLRDGPTPHYGYTF	TGCAGCGTTGTACTCCGGGACGGACCAACACCTCACTATGGCTACACCTTC